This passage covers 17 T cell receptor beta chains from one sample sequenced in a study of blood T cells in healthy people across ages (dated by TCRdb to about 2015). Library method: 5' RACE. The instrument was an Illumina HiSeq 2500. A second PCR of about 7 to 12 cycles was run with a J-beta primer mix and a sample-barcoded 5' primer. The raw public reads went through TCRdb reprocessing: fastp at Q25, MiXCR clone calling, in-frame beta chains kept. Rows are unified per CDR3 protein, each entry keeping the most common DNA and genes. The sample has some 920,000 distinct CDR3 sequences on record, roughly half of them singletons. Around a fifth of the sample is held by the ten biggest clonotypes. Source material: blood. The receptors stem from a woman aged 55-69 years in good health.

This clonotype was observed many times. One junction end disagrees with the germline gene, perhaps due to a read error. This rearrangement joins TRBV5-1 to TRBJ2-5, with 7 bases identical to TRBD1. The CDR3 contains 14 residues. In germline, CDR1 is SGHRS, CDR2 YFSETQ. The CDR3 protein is CASSLGQSQETQYF. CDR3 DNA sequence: TGTGCCAGCAGCTTGGGACAGTCGCAAGAGACCCAGTACTTC.

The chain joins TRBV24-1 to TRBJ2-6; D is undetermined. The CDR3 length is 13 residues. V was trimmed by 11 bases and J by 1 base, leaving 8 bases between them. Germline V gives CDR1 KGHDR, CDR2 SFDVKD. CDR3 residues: CAIGWSGANVLTF. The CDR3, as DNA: TGTGCCATAGGGTGGTCTGGGGCCAACGTCCTGACTTTC.

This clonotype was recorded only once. The CDR3 nucleotides read TGTGCCTGCATCGCGGGACAGGATTCGTATGGCTACACCTTC. Translation: CACIAGQDSYGYTF. The gene calls are TRBV21-1 and TRBJ1-2; the table's TRBD1 call for D was not verified on the DNA. TRBV21-1 is a documented pseudogene. This CDR3 contains 14 residues.

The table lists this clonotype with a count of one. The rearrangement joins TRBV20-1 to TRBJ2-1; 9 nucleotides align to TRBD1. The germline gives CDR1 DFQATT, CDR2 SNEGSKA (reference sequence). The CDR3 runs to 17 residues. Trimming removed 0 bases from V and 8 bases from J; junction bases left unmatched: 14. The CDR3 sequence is CSARDPMGPGQGYEQFF. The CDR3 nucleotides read TGCAGTGCTAGAGACCCCATGGGTCCGGGACAGGGCTATGAGCAGTTCTTC.

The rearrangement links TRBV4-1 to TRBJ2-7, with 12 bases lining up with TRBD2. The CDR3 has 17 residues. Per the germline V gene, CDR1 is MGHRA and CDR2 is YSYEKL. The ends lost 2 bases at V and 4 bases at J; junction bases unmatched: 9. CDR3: CASSQTFTTSGSYEQYF. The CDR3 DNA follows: TGCGCCAGCAGCCAAACATTTACGACTAGCGGGAGTTACGAGCAGTACTTC.

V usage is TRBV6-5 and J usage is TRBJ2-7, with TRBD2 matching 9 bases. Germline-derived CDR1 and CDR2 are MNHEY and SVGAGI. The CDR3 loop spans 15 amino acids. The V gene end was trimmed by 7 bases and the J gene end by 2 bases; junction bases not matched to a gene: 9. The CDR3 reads CASTVSGSLTYEQYF. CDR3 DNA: TGTGCCAGCACTGTTAGCGGGAGTCTTACCTACGAGCAGTACTTC.

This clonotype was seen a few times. Here the CDR3 reads CASSQAGRVSPLHF. The CDR3 DNA sequence: TGTGCCAGCAGCCAGGCGGGCAGGGTTTCACCCCTCCACTTT. This chain joins TRBV14 and TRBJ1-6; the D gene is possibly TRBD1 (5 bases). Trimming took off 3 bases at V and 9 bases at J, with 12 bases between the two ends. The CDR3 consists of 14 residues. Germline V gene data show CDR1 as SGHDN and CDR2 as FVKESK.

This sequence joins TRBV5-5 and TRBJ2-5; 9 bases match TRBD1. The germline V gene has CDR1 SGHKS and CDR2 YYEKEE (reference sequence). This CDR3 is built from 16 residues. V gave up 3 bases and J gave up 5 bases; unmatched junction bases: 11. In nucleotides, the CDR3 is TGTGCCAGCAGCTCGGGACGGACAGGGGTGATGGAGACCCAGTACTTC. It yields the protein CASSSGRTGVMETQYF.

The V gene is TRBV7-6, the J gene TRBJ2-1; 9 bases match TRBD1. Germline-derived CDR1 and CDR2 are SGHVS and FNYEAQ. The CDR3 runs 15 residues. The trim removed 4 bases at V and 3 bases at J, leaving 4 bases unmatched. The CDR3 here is CASSSQGAFYNEQFF. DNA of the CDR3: TGTGCCAGCAGCTCACAGGGGGCATTCTACAATGAGCAGTTCTTC.

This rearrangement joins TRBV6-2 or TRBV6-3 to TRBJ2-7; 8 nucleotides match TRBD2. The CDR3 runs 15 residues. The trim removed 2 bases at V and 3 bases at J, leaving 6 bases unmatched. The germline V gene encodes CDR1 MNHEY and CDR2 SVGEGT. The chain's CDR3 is CASSYDGLAHYEQYF. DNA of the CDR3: TGTGCCAGCAGTTACGATGGACTAGCTCACTACGAGCAGTACTTC.

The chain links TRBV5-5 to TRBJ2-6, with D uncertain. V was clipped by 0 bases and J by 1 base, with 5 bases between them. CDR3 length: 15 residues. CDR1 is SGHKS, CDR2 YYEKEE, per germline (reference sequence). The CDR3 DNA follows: TGTGCCAGCAGCTTGGGCTGGTCTGGGGCCAACGTCCTGACTTTC. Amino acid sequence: CASSLGWSGANVLTF.

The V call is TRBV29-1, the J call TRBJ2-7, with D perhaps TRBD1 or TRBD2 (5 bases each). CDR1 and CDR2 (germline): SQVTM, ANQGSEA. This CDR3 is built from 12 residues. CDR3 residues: CSVGTDSYEQYF. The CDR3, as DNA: TGCAGTGTAGGGACGGACTCCTACGAGCAGTACTTC.

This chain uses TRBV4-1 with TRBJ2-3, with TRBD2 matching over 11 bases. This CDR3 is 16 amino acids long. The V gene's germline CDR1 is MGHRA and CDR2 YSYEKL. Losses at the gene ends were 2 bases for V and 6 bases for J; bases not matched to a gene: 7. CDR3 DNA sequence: TGCGCCAGCAGCCAAAGTGTAGCGGGAGGGCCTGATACGCAGTATTTT. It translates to CASSQSVAGGPDTQYF.

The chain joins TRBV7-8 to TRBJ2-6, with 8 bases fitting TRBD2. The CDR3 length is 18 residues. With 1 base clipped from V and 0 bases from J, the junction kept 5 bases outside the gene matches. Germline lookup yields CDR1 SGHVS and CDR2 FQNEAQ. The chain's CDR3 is CASSLELAAPSGANVLTF. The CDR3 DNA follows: TGTGCCAGCAGCTTAGAACTAGCGGCTCCCTCTGGGGCCAACGTCCTGACTTTC.

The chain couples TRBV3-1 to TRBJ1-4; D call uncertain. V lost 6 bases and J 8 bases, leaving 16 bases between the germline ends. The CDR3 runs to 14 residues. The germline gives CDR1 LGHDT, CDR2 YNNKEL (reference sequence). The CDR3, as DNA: TGTGCCAGCAGTCAGACCAACTTGCGGGAAAAACTGTTTTTT. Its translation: CASSQTNLREKLFF. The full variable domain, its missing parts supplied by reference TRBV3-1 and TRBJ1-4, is DTAVSQTPKYLVTQMGNDKSIKCEQNLGHDTMYWYKQDSKKFLKIMFSYNNKELIINETVPNRFSPKSPDKAHLNLHINSLELGDSAVYFCASSQTNLREKLFFGSGTQLSVL.

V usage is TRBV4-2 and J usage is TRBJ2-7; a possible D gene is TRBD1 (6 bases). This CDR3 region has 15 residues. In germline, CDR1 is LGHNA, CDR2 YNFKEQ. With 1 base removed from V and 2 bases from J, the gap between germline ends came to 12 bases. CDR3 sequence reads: CASSQGQGRTYEQYF. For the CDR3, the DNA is TGTGCCAGCAGCCAAGGGCAGGGGCGAACCTACGAGCAGTACTTC.

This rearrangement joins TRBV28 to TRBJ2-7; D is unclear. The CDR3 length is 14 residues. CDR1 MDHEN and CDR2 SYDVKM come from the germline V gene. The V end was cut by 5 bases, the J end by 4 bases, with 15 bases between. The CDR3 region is CASSPSVSPYEQYF. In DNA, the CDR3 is TGTGCCAGCAGTCCCTCCGTTAGTCCGTACGAGCAGTACTTC.